Listed below are T cell receptor beta chains from one sample, sequenced in a study of T cells expressing NK-cell markers. One entry per CDR3 protein, without DNA, is what TCRdb gives after re-calling the 5' RACE reads. In total, the table holds some 140,000 distinct CDR3 sequences. Material for sequencing was blood T cells: a sorted CD56 or NKG2C T cell subset, CD4+ or CD8+ T cells, or bulk PBMC T cells (not recorded which). All receptors derive from a woman in her 50s in good health. Each CDR3 is given with its conserved first and last residue. The order of the fields is V gene, J gene, CDR3 protein.

v_call: TRBV7-8
j_call: TRBJ2-1
cdr3_aa: CASSLGARWIRNEQFF

v_call: TRBV6-2/TRBV6-3
j_call: TRBJ2-3
cdr3_aa: CASTWDWGASTDTQYF

v_call: TRBV28
j_call: TRBJ1-2
cdr3_aa: CASSSAGTEFSTF

v_call: TRBV27
j_call: TRBJ1-1
cdr3_aa: CASSSYTNTEAFF

v_call: TRBV2
j_call: TRBJ1-2
cdr3_aa: CASSANQGHNYGYTF

v_call: TRBV19
j_call: TRBJ2-5
cdr3_aa: CASSIDGGGIQETQYF

v_call: TRBV4-1
j_call: TRBJ1-2
cdr3_aa: CASSQDPGGNYGYTF

v_call: TRBV27
j_call: TRBJ2-1
cdr3_aa: CASRLTSNEQFF

v_call: TRBV4-2
j_call: TRBJ2-3
cdr3_aa: CASSPLSGRTDTQYF

v_call: TRBV29-1
j_call: TRBJ1-1
cdr3_aa: CSVRETLEAFF

v_call: TRBV4-1
j_call: TRBJ2-1
cdr3_aa: CASEPASGDNEQFF

v_call: TRBV2
j_call: TRBJ2-3
cdr3_aa: CASKNRVSGTDTQYF

v_call: TRBV5-5
j_call: TRBJ2-3
cdr3_aa: CASSLAGSDRVTDTQYF

v_call: TRBV20-1
j_call: TRBJ1-1
cdr3_aa: CSARDPHRVEAFF

v_call: TRBV9
j_call: TRBJ2-1
cdr3_aa: CASSVTAGPPSSYNEQFF

v_call: TRBV7-8
j_call: TRBJ2-1
cdr3_aa: CASSDPGGQFF

v_call: TRBV5-5
j_call: TRBJ1-5
cdr3_aa: CASSSVDLKNGQPQHF

v_call: TRBV5-5
j_call: TRBJ1-1
cdr3_aa: CASSWSTYTEAFF

v_call: TRBV7-9
j_call: TRBJ1-1
cdr3_aa: CASSLGSLWGQGNTEAFF

v_call: TRBV13
j_call: TRBJ1-4
cdr3_aa: CASSRHIFEIGEKLFF

v_call: TRBV6-1
j_call: TRBJ1-1
cdr3_aa: CASSESWYTEAFF

v_call: TRBV12-3/TRBV12-4
j_call: TRBJ1-1
cdr3_aa: CASLGLVGEAFF

v_call: TRBV11-2
j_call: TRBJ2-1
cdr3_aa: CASSSQVSNEQFF

v_call: TRBV9
j_call: TRBJ2-3
cdr3_aa: CASSVAPAGVIGTDTQYF

v_call: TRBV10-3
j_call: TRBJ2-7
cdr3_aa: CAISEGSGYTYEQYF

v_call: TRBV6-4
j_call: TRBJ2-2
cdr3_aa: CASRGYYRDTGELFF

v_call: TRBV27
j_call: TRBJ2-5
cdr3_aa: CASSLTSETQYF

v_call: TRBV6-5
j_call: TRBJ2-2
cdr3_aa: CASSYAYRDPNTGELFF

v_call: TRBV3-1
j_call: TRBJ2-7
cdr3_aa: CASSPGLAGDGGQYF

v_call: TRBV19
j_call: TRBJ1-1
cdr3_aa: CASAHGMNTEAFF

v_call: TRBV4-2
j_call: TRBJ2-5
cdr3_aa: CASSQARGGSQETQYF

v_call: TRBV24-1
j_call: TRBJ1-1
cdr3_aa: CATSGTANTEAFF

v_call: TRBV7-6
j_call: TRBJ2-7
cdr3_aa: CASSQGGTNSYEQYF

v_call: TRBV15
j_call: TRBJ2-1
cdr3_aa: CATAWGRNNEQFF

v_call: TRBV12-3/TRBV12-4
j_call: TRBJ2-1
cdr3_aa: CASRPPRSSGEQFF

v_call: TRBV29-1
j_call: TRBJ2-2
cdr3_aa: CSVTLTGDLNTGELFF

v_call: TRBV27
j_call: TRBJ2-2
cdr3_aa: CASSPTSGERPGELFF

v_call: TRBV30
j_call: TRBJ2-2
cdr3_aa: CAWSVDYTGELFF

v_call: TRBV3-1
j_call: TRBJ2-7
cdr3_aa: CASSSAQRAGEQYF

v_call: TRBV7-3
j_call: TRBJ2-1
cdr3_aa: CASSLRGQVDRADEQFF

v_call: TRBV6-4
j_call: TRBJ2-1
cdr3_aa: CASSDRQGSSYNEQFF

v_call: TRBV10-3
j_call: TRBJ1-5
cdr3_aa: CAISSEGDRVRRQPQHF

v_call: TRBV6-1
j_call: TRBJ1-1
cdr3_aa: CASSEISNTEAFF

v_call: TRBV29-1
j_call: TRBJ2-1
cdr3_aa: CSVEGASGGRLNEQFF

v_call: TRBV6-6
j_call: TRBJ2-7
cdr3_aa: CASRNPYEQYF

v_call: TRBV7-9
j_call: TRBJ2-1
cdr3_aa: CASSMGRGWFF

v_call: TRBV7-9
j_call: TRBJ2-7
cdr3_aa: CASSLSSGGGHEQYF

v_call: TRBV27
j_call: TRBJ2-3
cdr3_aa: CASSLGLIIGTDTQYF

v_call: TRBV5-1
j_call: TRBJ2-3
cdr3_aa: CASSSLTSGSFRGPTDTQYF

v_call: TRBV12-3/TRBV12-4
j_call: TRBJ2-5
cdr3_aa: CASTQLGSEETQYF

v_call: TRBV20-1
j_call: TRBJ2-7
cdr3_aa: CSARDRTSLTYEQYF

v_call: TRBV7-8
j_call: TRBJ2-2
cdr3_aa: CASSFDPRGSLNTGELFF

v_call: TRBV7-3
j_call: TRBJ2-3
cdr3_aa: CASSFGGSLGDTQYF

v_call: TRBV12-3/TRBV12-4
j_call: TRBJ2-1
cdr3_aa: CASRTIAGGNYNEQFF

v_call: TRBV18
j_call: TRBJ2-5
cdr3_aa: CASSDKYSSEETQYF

v_call: TRBV15
j_call: TRBJ2-7
cdr3_aa: CATSRTPGLAGPYEQYF

v_call: TRBV5-1
j_call: TRBJ2-1
cdr3_aa: CASSLGPRLFF

v_call: TRBV27
j_call: TRBJ2-1
cdr3_aa: CASSPHRTGATYNEQFF

v_call: TRBV25-1
j_call: TRBJ1-2
cdr3_aa: CASSDDSYGYTF